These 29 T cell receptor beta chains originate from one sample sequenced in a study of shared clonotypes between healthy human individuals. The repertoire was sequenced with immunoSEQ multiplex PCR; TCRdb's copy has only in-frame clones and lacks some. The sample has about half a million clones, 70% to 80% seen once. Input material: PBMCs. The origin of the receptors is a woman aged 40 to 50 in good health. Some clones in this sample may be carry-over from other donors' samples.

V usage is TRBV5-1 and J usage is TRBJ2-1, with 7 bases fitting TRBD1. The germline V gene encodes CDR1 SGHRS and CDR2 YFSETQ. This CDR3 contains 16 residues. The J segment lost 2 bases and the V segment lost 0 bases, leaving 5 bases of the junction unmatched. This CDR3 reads CASSLDSGTAYNEQFF. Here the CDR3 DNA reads TGCGCCAGCAGCTTGGATTCCGGGACAGCCTACAATGAGCAGTTCTTC. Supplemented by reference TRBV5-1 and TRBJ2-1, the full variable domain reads KAGVTQTPRYLIKTRGQQVTLSCSPISGHRSVSWYQQTPGQGLQFLFEYFSETQRNKGNFPGRFSGRQFSNSRSEMNVSTLELGDSALYLCASSLDSGTAYNEQFFGPGTRLTVL.

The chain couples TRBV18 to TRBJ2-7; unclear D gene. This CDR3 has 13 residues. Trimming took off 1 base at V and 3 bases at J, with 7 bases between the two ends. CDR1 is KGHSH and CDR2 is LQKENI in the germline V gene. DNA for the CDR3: TGTGCCAGCTCACCACGGGTTAGCTACGAGCAGTACTTC. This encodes CASSPRVSYEQYF.

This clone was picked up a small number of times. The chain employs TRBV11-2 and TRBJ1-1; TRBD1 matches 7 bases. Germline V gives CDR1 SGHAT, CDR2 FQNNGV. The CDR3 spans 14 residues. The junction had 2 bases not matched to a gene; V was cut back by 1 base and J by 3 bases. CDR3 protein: CASSLAGQHTEAFF. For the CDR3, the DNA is TGTGCCAGCAGCTTAGCGGGACAGCACACTGAAGCTTTCTTT.

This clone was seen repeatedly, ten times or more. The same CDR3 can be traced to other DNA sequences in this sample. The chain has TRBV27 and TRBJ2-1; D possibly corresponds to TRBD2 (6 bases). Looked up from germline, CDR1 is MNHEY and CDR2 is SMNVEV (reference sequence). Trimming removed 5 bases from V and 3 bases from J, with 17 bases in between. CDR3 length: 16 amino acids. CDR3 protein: CASSRGRGTLYNEQFF. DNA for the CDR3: TGTGCCAGCAGTAGGGGACGGGGGACGCTCTACAATGAGCAGTTCTTC.

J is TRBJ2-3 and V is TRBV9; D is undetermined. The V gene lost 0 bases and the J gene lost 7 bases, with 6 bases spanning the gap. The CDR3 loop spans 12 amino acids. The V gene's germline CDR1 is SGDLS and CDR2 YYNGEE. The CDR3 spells CASSVETNTQYF. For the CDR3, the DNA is TGTGCCAGCAGCGTAGAAACAAATACGCAGTATTTT.

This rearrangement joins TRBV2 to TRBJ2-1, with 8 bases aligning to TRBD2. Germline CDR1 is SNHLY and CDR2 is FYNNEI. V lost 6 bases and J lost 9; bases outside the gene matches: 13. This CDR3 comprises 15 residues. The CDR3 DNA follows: TGTGCCAGCAGCGGGGGACTAGTAGTTGGCGGTGAGCAGTTCTTC. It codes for CASSGGLVVGGEQFF.

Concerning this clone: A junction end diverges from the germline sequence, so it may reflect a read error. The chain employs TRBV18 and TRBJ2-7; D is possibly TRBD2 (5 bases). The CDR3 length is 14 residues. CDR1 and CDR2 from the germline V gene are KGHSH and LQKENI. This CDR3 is CASSPGQNRLSGNF. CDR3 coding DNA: TGTGCCAGCTCACCAGGCCAGAACCGACTAAGTGGGAACTTC.

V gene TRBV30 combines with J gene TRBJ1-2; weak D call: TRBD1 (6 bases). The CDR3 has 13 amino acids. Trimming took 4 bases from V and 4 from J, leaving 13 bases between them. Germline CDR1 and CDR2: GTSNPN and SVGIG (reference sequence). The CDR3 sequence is CAWTPDRTYGYTF. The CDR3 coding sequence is TGTGCCTGGACCCCCGACAGGACCTATGGCTACACCTTC.

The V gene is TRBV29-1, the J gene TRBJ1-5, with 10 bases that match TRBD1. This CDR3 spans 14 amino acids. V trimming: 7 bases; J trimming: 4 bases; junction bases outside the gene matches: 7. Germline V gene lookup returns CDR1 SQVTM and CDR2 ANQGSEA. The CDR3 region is CSAGGQGPNQPQHF. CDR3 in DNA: TGCAGCGCGGGGGGACAGGGGCCGAATCAGCCCCAGCATTTT.

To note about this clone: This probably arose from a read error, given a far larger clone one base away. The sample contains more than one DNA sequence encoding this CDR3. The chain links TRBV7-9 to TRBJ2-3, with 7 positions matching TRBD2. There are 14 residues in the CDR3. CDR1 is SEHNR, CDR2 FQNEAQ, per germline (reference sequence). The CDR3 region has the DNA TGTGCCAGCAGCTCTAGCGGCTCCACAGATACGCAGTACTTT. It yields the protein CASSSSGSTDTQYF.

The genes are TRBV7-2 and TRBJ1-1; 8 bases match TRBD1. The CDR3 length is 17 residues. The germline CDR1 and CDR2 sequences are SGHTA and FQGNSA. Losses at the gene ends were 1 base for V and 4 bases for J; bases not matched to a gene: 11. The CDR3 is CASSLGGRGRGTTEAFF. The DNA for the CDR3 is TGTGCCAGCAGCTTAGGCGGCAGGGGGCGCGGGACCACTGAAGCTTTCTTT.

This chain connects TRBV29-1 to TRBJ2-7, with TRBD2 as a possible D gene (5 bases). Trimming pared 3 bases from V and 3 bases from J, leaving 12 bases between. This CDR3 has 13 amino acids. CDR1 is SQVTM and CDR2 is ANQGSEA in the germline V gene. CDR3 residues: CSVDVGEGYEQYF. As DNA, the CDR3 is TGCAGCGTTGACGTGGGAGAAGGCTACGAGCAGTACTTC.

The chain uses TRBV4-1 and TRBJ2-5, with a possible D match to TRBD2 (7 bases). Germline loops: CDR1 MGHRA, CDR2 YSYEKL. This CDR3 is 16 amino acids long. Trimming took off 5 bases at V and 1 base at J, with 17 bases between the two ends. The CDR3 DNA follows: TGCGCCAGCAGCTTTCGGTGGGGGGGCCTCCAAGAGACCCAGTACTTC. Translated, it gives CASSFRWGGLQETQYF.

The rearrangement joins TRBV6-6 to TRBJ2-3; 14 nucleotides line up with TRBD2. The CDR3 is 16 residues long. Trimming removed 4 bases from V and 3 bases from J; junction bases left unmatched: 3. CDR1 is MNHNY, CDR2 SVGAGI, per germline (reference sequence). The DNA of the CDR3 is TGTGCCAGCAGTTCGGGACTAGCGGGAGAAACAGATACGCAGTATTTT. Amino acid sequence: CASSSGLAGETDTQYF.

The CDR3 bases are TGTGCCAGCGGCCAGCCCTCTAGCACAGATACGCAGTATTTT. Protein sequence: CASGQPSSTDTQYF. The chain employs TRBV2 and TRBJ2-3; D not resolved. The CDR3 covers 14 residues. CDR1 and CDR2 from the germline V gene are SNHLY and FYNNEI. V lost 8 bases and J 0 bases, leaving 12 bases between the germline ends.

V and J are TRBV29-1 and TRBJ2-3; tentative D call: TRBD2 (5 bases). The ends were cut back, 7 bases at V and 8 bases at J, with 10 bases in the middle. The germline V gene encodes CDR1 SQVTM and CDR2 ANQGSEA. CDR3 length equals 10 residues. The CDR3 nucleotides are TGCAGCGCACTAGAAGGTACGCAGTATTTT. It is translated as CSALEGTQYF.

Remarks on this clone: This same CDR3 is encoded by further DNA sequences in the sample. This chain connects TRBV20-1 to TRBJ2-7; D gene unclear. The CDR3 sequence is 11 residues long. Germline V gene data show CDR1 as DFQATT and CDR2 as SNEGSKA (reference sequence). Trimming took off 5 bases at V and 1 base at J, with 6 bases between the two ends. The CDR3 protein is CSAAGSYEQYF. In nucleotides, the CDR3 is TGCAGTGCTGCTGGATCCTACGAGCAGTACTTC.

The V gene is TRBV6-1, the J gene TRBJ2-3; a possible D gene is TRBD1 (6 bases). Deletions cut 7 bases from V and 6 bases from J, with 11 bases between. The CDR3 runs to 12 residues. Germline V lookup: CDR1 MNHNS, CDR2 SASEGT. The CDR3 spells CASTRDTDTQYF. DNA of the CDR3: TGTGCCAGCACCAGGGACACCGATACGCAGTATTTT.

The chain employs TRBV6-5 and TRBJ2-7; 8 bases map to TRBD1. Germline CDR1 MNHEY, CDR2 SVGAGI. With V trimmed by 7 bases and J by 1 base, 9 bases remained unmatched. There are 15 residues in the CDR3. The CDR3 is CASTPRTGSSYEQYF. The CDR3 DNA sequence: TGTGCCAGCACCCCGCGGACAGGGTCTTCCTACGAGCAGTACTTC.

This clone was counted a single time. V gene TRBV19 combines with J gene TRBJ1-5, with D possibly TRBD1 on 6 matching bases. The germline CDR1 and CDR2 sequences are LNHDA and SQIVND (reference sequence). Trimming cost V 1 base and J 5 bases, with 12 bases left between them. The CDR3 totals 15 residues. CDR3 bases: TGTGCCAGTAGTATAGGAGGGGGGCTTGATCAGCCCCAGCATTTT. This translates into CASSIGGGLDQPQHF.

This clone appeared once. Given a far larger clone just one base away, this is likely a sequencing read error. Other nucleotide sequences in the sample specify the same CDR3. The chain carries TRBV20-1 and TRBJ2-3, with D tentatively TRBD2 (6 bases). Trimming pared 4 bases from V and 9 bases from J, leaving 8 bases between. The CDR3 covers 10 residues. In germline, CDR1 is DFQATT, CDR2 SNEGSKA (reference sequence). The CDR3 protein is CSATRETQYF. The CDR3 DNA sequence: TGCAGTGCTACACGGGAGACGCAGTATTTT.

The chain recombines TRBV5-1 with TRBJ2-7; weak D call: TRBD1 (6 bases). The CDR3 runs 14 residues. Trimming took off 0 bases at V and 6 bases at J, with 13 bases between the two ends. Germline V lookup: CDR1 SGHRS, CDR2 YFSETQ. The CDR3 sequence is CASSLATGPGEQYF. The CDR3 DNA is TGCGCCAGCAGCTTGGCCACAGGGCCCGGCGAGCAGTACTTC.

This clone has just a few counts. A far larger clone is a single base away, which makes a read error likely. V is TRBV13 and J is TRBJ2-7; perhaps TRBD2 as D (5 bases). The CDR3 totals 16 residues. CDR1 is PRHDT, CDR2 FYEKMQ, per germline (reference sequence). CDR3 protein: CASSPGRARPNYGQYF. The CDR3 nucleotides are TGTGCCAGCAGCCCTGGGCGGGCGCGACCTAACTACGGGCAGTACTTC.

CDR3 protein: CSVFRNTGELFF. CDR3 coding DNA: TGCAGCGTTTTCAGGAACACCGGGGAGCTGTTTTTT. The J gene is TRBJ2-2, the V gene TRBV29-1, with unresolved D. The germline V gene has CDR1 SQVTM and CDR2 ANQGSEA. This CDR3 has 12 amino acids. The V and J ends lost 5 bases and 1 base respectively, with 5 bases between them.

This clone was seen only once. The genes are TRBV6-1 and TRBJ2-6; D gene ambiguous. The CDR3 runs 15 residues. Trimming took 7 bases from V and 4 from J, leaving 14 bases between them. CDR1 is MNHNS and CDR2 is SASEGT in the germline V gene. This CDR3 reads CASTGIFVGANVLTF. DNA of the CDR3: TGTGCCAGCACAGGTATTTTCGTGGGGGCCAACGTCCTGACTTTC.

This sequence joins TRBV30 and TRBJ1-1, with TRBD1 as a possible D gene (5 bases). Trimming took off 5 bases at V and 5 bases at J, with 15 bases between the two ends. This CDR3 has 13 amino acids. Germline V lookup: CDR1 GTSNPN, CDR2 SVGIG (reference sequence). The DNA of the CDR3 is TGTGCCTGGGCCAGGACTGGGGGGACTGAAGCTTTCTTT. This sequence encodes CAWARTGGTEAFF.

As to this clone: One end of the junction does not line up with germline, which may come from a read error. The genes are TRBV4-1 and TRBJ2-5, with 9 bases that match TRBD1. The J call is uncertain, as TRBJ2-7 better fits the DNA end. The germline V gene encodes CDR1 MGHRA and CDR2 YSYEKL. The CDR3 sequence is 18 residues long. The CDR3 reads CVSSYRFLPGQGNYEQYF. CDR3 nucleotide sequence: TGCGTCAGCAGCTACAGATTCCTCCCGGGACAGGGAAACTACGAGCAGTACTTC.

This chain's CDR3 is CASSQDRDQPQHF. CDR3 sequence (DNA): TGTGCCAGCAGCCAAGATAGGGATCAGCCCCAGCATTTT. This chain connects TRBV4-2 to TRBJ1-5, with D unclear. CDR1 LGHNA and CDR2 YNFKEQ come from the germline V gene. Trimming stripped 0 bases from V and 5 bases from J, with 5 bases between. There are 13 residues in the CDR3.

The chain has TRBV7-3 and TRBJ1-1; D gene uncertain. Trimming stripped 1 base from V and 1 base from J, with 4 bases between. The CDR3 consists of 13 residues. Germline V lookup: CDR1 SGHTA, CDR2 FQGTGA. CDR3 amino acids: CASSLNSNTEAFF. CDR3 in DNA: TGTGCCAGCAGCTTAAATTCGAACACTGAAGCTTTCTTT.